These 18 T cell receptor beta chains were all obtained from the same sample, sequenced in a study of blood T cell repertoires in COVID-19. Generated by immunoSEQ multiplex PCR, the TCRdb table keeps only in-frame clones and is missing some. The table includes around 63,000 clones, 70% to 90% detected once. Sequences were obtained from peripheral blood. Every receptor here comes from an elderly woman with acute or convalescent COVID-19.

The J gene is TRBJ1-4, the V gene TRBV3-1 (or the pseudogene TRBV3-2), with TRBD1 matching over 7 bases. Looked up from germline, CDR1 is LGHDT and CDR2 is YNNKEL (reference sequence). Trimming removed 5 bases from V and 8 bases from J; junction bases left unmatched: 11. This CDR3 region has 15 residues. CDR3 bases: TGTGCCAGCAGCGGACCCGGGACAGCCGCAGAAAAACTGTTTTTT. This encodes CASSGPGTAAEKLFF.

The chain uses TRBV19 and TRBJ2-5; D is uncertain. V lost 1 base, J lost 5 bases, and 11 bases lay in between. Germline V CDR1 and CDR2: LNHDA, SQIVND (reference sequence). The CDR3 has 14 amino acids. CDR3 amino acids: CASSIAASVETQYF. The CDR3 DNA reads TGTGCCAGTAGTATAGCAGCGTCGGTGGAGACCCAGTACTTC.

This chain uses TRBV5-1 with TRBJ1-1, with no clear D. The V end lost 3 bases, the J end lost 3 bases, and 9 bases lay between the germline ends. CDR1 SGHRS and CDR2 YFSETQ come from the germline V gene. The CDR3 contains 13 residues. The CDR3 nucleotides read TGCGCCAGCAGCTCAGCAGGCGACACTGAAGCTTTCTTT. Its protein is CASSSAGDTEAFF.

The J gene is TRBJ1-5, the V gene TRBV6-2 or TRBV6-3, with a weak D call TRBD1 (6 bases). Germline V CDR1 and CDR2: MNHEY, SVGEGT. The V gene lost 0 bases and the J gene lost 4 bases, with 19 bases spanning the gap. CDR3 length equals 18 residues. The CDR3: CASSYSTLSDRRNQPQHF. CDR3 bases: TGTGCCAGCAGTTACTCGACCCTCTCTGACAGGAGAAATCAGCCCCAGCATTTT.

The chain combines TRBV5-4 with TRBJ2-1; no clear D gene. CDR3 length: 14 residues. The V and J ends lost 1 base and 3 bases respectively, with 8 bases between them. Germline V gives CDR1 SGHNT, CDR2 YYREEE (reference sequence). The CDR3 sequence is CASSLYGDYNEQFF. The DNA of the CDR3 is TGTGCCAGCAGCTTGTACGGAGACTACAATGAGCAGTTCTTC.

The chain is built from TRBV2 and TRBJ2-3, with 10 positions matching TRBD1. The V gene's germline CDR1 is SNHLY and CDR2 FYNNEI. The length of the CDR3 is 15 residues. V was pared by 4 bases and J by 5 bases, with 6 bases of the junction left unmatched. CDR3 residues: CASSVGQGEGDTQYF. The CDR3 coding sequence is TGTGCCAGCAGTGTAGGACAGGGGGAGGGAGATACGCAGTATTTT.

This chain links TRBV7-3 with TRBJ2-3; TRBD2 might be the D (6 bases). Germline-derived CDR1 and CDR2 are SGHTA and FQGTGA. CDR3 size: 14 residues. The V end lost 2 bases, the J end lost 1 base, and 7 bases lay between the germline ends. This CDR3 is CASSLAGRTDTQYF. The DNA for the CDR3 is TGTGCCAGCAGCTTAGCGGGGCGCACAGATACGCAGTATTTT.

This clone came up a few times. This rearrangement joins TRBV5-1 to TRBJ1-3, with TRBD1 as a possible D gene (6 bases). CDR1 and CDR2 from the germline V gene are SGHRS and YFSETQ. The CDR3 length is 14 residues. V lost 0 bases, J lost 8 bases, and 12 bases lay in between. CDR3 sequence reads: CASSLGQEWDTIYF. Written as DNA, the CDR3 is TGCGCCAGCAGCTTGGGACAGGAGTGGGACACCATATATTTT.

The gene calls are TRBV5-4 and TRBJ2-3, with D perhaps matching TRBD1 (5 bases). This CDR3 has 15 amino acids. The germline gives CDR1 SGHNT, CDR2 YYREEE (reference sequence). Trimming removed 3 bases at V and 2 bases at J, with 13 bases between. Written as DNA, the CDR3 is TGTGCCAGCAGCTGGGGCGATCGGGTCACAGATACGCAGTATTTT. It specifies CASSWGDRVTDTQYF.

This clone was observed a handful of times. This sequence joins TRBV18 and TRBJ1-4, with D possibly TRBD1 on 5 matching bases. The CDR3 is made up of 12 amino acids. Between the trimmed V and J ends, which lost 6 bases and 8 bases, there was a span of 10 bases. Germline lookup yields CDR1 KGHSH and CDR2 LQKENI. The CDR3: CASSMTAEKLFF. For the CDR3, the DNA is TGTGCCAGCTCGATGACAGCCGAAAAACTGTTTTTT.

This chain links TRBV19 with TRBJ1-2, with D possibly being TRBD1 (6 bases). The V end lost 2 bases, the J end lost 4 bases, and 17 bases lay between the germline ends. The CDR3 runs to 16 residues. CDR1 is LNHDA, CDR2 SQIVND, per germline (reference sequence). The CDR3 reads CASSISAGASLYGYTF. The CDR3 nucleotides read TGTGCCAGTAGTATAAGCGCAGGGGCTTCTCTCTATGGCTACACCTTC. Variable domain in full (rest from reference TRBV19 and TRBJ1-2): DGGITQSPKYLFRKEGQNVTLSCEQNLNHDAMYWYRQDPGQGLRLIYYSQIVNDFQKGDIAEGYSVSREKKESFPLTVTSAQKNPTAFYLCASSISAGASLYGYTFGSGTRLTVV.

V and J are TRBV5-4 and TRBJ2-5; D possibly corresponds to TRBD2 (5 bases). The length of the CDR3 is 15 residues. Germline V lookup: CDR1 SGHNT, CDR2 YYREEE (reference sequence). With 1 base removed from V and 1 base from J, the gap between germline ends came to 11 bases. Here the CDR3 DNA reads TGTGCCAGCAGCTTGTCGGGGAATCTCCAAGAGACCCAGTACTTC. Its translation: CASSLSGNLQETQYF.

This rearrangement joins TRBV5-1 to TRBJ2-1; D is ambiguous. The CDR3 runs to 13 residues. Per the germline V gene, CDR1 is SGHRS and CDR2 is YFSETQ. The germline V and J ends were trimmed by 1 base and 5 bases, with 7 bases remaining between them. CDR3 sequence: CASSLTVDNEQFF. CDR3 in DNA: TGCGCCAGCAGCTTGACGGTAGACAATGAGCAGTTCTTC.

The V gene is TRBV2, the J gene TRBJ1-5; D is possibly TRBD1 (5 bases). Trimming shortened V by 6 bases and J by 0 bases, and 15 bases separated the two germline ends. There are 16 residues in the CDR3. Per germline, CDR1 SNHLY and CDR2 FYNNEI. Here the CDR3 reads CASSHREGPSNQPQHF. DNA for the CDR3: TGTGCCAGCAGCCATAGGGAGGGGCCTAGCAATCAGCCCCAGCATTTT. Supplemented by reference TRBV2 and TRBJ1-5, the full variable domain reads EPEVTQTPSHQVTQMGQEVILRCVPISNHLYFYWYRQILGQKVEFLVSFYNNEISEKSEIFDDQFSVERPDGSNFTLKIRSTKLEDSAMYFCASSHREGPSNQPQHFGDGTRLSIL.

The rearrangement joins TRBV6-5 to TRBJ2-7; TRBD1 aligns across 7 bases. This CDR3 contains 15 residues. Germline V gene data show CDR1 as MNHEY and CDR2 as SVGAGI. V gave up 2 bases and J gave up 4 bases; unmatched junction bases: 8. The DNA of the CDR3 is TGTGCCAGCAGTTACCCTGGACAGGAATGGTACGAGCAGTACTTC. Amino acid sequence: CASSYPGQEWYEQYF.

CDR3 nucleotide sequence: TGTGCCAGTAGTCCTACCCGACTAGCGGGAGATAACATTCAGTACTTC. Translation gives CASSPTRLAGDNIQYF. The rearrangement uses TRBV19 and TRBJ2-4, with 12 bases that match TRBD2. J was trimmed by 7 bases and V by 5 bases; bases with no gene match: 9. CDR1 and CDR2 from the germline V gene are LNHDA and SQIVND (reference sequence). This CDR3 has 16 amino acids.

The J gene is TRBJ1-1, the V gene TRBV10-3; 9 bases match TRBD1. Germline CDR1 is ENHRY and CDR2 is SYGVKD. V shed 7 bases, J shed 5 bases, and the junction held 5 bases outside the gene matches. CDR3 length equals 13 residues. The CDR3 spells CAITGQGRTEAFF. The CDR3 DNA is TGTGCCATCACCGGACAGGGGAGGACTGAAGCTTTCTTT.

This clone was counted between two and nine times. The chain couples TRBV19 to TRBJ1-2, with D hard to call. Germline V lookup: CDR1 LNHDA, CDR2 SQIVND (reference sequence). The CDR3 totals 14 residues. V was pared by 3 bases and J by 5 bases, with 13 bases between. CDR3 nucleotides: TGTGCCAGTAGTATTCTCGGCAGCGATTATGGCTACACCTTC. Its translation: CASSILGSDYGYTF.